The 4 T cell receptor beta chains below all came from one sample that was sequenced in a study of T cell responses to AZD1222 COVID-19 vaccine. Measured with immunoSEQ multiplex PCR; TCRdb has only the in-frame clones, and not every one. Found here are under 150,000 clones, over 75% of them singletons; the top ten hold around 7.5%. The input for sequencing was peripheral blood, taken on day 0 of AZD1222 vaccination. The receptors here all came from an adult in good health.

This rearrangement joins TRBV9 to TRBJ2-5, with D uncertain. Deletions cut 0 bases from V and 3 bases from J, with 9 bases between. CDR1 and CDR2 (germline): SGDLS, YYNGEE. The CDR3 loop spans 14 amino acids. As DNA, the CDR3 is TGTGCCAGCAGCGTAGTTGGCAGTGAAGAGACCCAGTACTTC. Amino acids: CASSVVGSEETQYF.

This chain links TRBV12-2 with TRBJ2-2; the tabulated D call, TRBD1, remains unverified against the DNA. TRBV12-2 is an annotated pseudogene. The CDR3 sequence is 16 residues long. The DNA of the CDR3 is TGTGCAAGTCGCTTAGGGGACAGGGAAGGCTCCGGGGAGCTGTTTTTT. This codes for CASRLGDREGSGELFF.

This clone was seen only once. This chain links TRBV4-1 with TRBJ1-2; D not resolved. Trimming removed 5 bases at V and 0 bases at J, with 13 bases between. Germline V gives CDR1 MGHRA, CDR2 YSYEKL. This CDR3 comprises 15 residues. The CDR3 protein is CASSAMGRANYGYTF. The CDR3 DNA reads as TGCGCCAGCAGCGCGATGGGAAGAGCTAACTATGGCTACACCTTC.

The chain recombines TRBV12-3 or TRBV12-4 with TRBJ1-2; D might be TRBD1 (5 bases). V lost 6 bases and J lost 0, with 8 bases in between. CDR3 length: 13 residues. CDR3 region: CASSMGPNYGYTF. The DNA for the CDR3 is TGTGCCAGCAGCATGGGGCCTAACTATGGCTACACCTTC.